A selection of T cell receptor beta chains follows, all from one sample in a study of cytomegalovirus exposure and HLA in healthy donors. Data came from immunoSEQ multiplex PCR; TCRdb stores just in-frame clones and leaves some out. The sample lists around 100,000 clones, about 85% occurring once. Sequenced: PBMCs. All receptors come from a man aged 25 to 45 in good health and CMV-seronegative. Each CDR3 is given with its conserved first and last residue. The order of the fields is CDR3 DNA, CDR3 protein, J gene, clone size, D gene, V gene. A D gene is named only where the DNA matches it firmly. Clone size is stated in some rows and not others, as once, few, many or a class when expanded.

CDR3 DNA: TGCGCCAGCAGCCACCCCGGGGCGGGGGGCCCAAGAACTAGCACAGATACGCAGTATTTT
CDR3 protein: CASSHPGAGGPRTSTDTQYF
J gene: TRBJ2-3
clone size: NA
D gene: TRBD2
V gene: TRBV4-1

CDR3 DNA: TGCGCCAGCAGCTTGGGACAGGGTGGCAATCAGCCCCAGCATTTT
CDR3 protein: CASSLGQGGNQPQHF
J gene: TRBJ1-5
clone size: NA
D gene: TRBD1
V gene: TRBV5-1

CDR3 DNA: TGTGCCAGCAGCACACCCAGGACTAAGGATACGCAGTATTTT
CDR3 protein: CASSTPRTKDTQYF
J gene: TRBJ2-3
clone size: NA
D gene: NA
V gene: TRBV21-1

CDR3 DNA: TGCGCCAGCAGCTTGGACGCAGGGTTAGGTGGCACTGAAGCTTTCTTT
CDR3 protein: CASSLDAGLGGTEAFF
J gene: TRBJ1-1
clone size: NA
D gene: NA
V gene: TRBV5-1

CDR3 DNA: TGTGCCTGGACCAGGTCGGGAAACACCATATATTTT
CDR3 protein: CAWTRSGNTIYF
J gene: TRBJ1-3
clone size: NA
D gene: NA
V gene: TRBV30

CDR3 DNA: TGTGCCAGCAGTGCCCCAGGGACAGGGATAGATACGCAGTATTTT
CDR3 protein: CASSAPGTGIDTQYF
J gene: TRBJ2-3
clone size: NA
D gene: TRBD1
V gene: TRBV28

CDR3 DNA: TGTGCCAGCAGCCTCCCAGGGGCCAATCAGCCCCAGCATTTT
CDR3 protein: CASSLPGANQPQHF
J gene: TRBJ1-5
clone size: NA
D gene: NA
V gene: TRBV5-6

CDR3 DNA: TGTGCCACTACGACGGCCAGGCCCAACTCTAAGAACACCATATATTTT
CDR3 protein: CATTTARPNSKNTIYF
J gene: TRBJ1-3
clone size: NA
D gene: NA
V gene: TRBV19

CDR3 DNA: TGTGCCTGGACCCCAGGGGGAACTAACAATGAGCAGTTCTTC
CDR3 protein: CAWTPGGTNNEQFF
J gene: TRBJ2-1
clone size: NA
D gene: TRBD1
V gene: TRBV30

CDR3 DNA: TGTGCTAGCAGCGAAACTACTACCAACAATGAGCAGTTCTTC
CDR3 protein: CASSETTTNNEQFF
J gene: TRBJ2-1
clone size: NA
D gene: NA
V gene: TRBV7-7

CDR3 DNA: TGTGCCAGCAGCTATGGAGGGTGGCAGCCCCAGCATTTT
CDR3 protein: CASSYGGWQPQHF
J gene: TRBJ1-5
clone size: NA
D gene: NA
V gene: TRBV7-2

CDR3 DNA: TGTGCCAGCAGCGTAGCTCTACAGGGCGAGCAGTACTTC
CDR3 protein: CASSVALQGEQYF
J gene: TRBJ2-7
clone size: NA
D gene: NA
V gene: TRBV9

CDR3 DNA: TGCGCCAGCAGCCCCCAGGGGGGATCTAACTATGGCTACACCTTC
CDR3 protein: CASSPQGGSNYGYTF
J gene: TRBJ1-2
clone size: NA
D gene: TRBD1
V gene: TRBV4-1

CDR3 DNA: TGTGCCAGCCTCCGGACAGTCGGAGAGACCCAGTACTTC
CDR3 protein: CASLRTVGETQYF
J gene: TRBJ2-5
clone size: NA
D gene: NA
V gene: TRBV6-6

CDR3 DNA: TGTGCCAGCAGTTACTCCATCCAGGGATCCTACGAGCAGTACTTC
CDR3 protein: CASSYSIQGSYEQYF
J gene: TRBJ2-7
clone size: once
D gene: NA
V gene: TRBV6-5

CDR3 DNA: TGTGCCAGCAGCCAACCGACAGGGGGCCGAGAGACCCAGTACTTC
CDR3 protein: CASSQPTGGRETQYF
J gene: TRBJ2-5
clone size: NA
D gene: TRBD1
V gene: TRBV14

CDR3 DNA: TGTGCCAGCAGCCTGCTAGCGGGGGAGTACAATGAGCAGTTCTTC
CDR3 protein: CASSLLAGEYNEQFF
J gene: TRBJ2-1
clone size: NA
D gene: TRBD2
V gene: TRBV7-3

CDR3 DNA: TGTGCCAGCAGTTGGACTAGCGACACCGGGGAGCTGTTTTTT
CDR3 protein: CASSWTSDTGELFF
J gene: TRBJ2-2
clone size: many
D gene: TRBD2
V gene: TRBV6-4

CDR3 DNA: TGTGCCAGCAGCTTAGGTGGAGTAGCGGGGGGCTCCAATGAGCAGTTCTTC
CDR3 protein: CASSLGGVAGGSNEQFF
J gene: TRBJ2-1
clone size: NA
D gene: TRBD2
V gene: TRBV7-3

CDR3 DNA: TGTGCCAGCAGTGGAGACAGGGACCTCGCTCTGCCCAACTACACCTTC
CDR3 protein: CASSGDRDLALPNYTF
J gene: TRBJ1-2
clone size: NA
D gene: TRBD1
V gene: TRBV2

CDR3 DNA: TGTGCCAGCAGTAGGAGGGACTCGCCCTACGAGCAGTACTTC
CDR3 protein: CASSRRDSPYEQYF
J gene: TRBJ2-7
clone size: NA
D gene: NA
V gene: TRBV27

CDR3 DNA: TGTGCCAGCAGTTCGTGGACTAGTTCTGGCCAAGAGACCCAGTACTTC
CDR3 protein: CASSSWTSSGQETQYF
J gene: TRBJ2-5
clone size: NA
D gene: TRBD2
V gene: TRBV6-6

CDR3 DNA: TGTGCCAGCAGCTTAGGGCTACAGGGGTCAAACACCATATATTTT
CDR3 protein: CASSLGLQGSNTIYF
J gene: TRBJ1-3
clone size: once
D gene: TRBD1
V gene: TRBV7-2

CDR3 DNA: TGTGCCAGCAGCTCCGACCCCCCCAGAGCGGGAGGGCTGGGGCAGTATTTT
CDR3 protein: CASSSDPPRAGGLGQYF
J gene: TRBJ2-3
clone size: NA
D gene: TRBD2
V gene: TRBV7-2

CDR3 DNA: TGCGCCAGCAGCTTGGGGGCAGGAGGTAATGAAAAACTGTTTTTT
CDR3 protein: CASSLGAGGNEKLFF
J gene: TRBJ1-4
clone size: NA
D gene: NA
V gene: TRBV5-1

CDR3 DNA: TGCGCCAGCAGCAAGGGACAGGGGGCGACCTACGAGCAGTACTTC
CDR3 protein: CASSKGQGATYEQYF
J gene: TRBJ2-7
clone size: NA
D gene: TRBD1
V gene: TRBV5-1

CDR3 DNA: TGTGCCAGCAGTGAACAGGGAAGGGGCGAAAAACTGTTTTTT
CDR3 protein: CASSEQGRGEKLFF
J gene: TRBJ1-4
clone size: NA
D gene: NA
V gene: TRBV25-1

CDR3 DNA: TGTGCCAGCAGCCATACCCCCTTCGGGGGTGACGAGCAGTACTTC
CDR3 protein: CASSHTPFGGDEQYF
J gene: TRBJ2-7
clone size: NA
D gene: NA
V gene: TRBV7-2

CDR3 DNA: TGTGCCAGTAGCCTCATGCCAGGGATTTCCTACGAGCAGTACTTC
CDR3 protein: CASSLMPGISYEQYF
J gene: TRBJ2-7
clone size: NA
D gene: NA
V gene: TRBV19

CDR3 DNA: TGTGCCAGCAGCTTTGGGACAAAGGTGGGGGATGAGCAGTTCTTC
CDR3 protein: CASSFGTKVGDEQFF
J gene: TRBJ2-1
clone size: NA
D gene: NA
V gene: TRBV5-4

CDR3 DNA: TGTGCCAGCAGTGAGGTTAGCGCGAGTCGCACAGATACGCAGTATTTT
CDR3 protein: CASSEVSASRTDTQYF
J gene: TRBJ2-3
clone size: NA
D gene: NA
V gene: TRBV2

CDR3 DNA: TGTGCCAGCTCACCAGGCAGGGGTGGCAATGAGCAGTTCTTC
CDR3 protein: CASSPGRGGNEQFF
J gene: TRBJ2-1
clone size: NA
D gene: NA
V gene: TRBV18

CDR3 DNA: TGTGCCAGCAGCGTAGCTACAGCGACGCGGAGGGCCGGGGAGCTGTTTTTT
CDR3 protein: CASSVATATRRAGELFF
J gene: TRBJ2-2
clone size: NA
D gene: NA
V gene: TRBV9

CDR3 DNA: TGTGCCAGCAGTCCACAACCGGGACAGGGAAACTATGGCTACACCTTC
CDR3 protein: CASSPQPGQGNYGYTF
J gene: TRBJ1-2
clone size: NA
D gene: TRBD1
V gene: TRBV27

CDR3 DNA: TGTGCCAGTAATACCTACAGGGCGTCGAGCAATCAGCCCCAGCATTTT
CDR3 protein: CASNTYRASSNQPQHF
J gene: TRBJ1-5
clone size: NA
D gene: NA
V gene: TRBV19

CDR3 DNA: TGTGCCAGCAGTCCATACAGGGCAAGCGAAAAACTGTTTTTT
CDR3 protein: CASSPYRASEKLFF
J gene: TRBJ1-4
clone size: NA
D gene: NA
V gene: TRBV28

CDR3 DNA: TGTGCCAGCAGCCCTAGCTCCTACGAGCAGTACTTC
CDR3 protein: CASSPSSYEQYF
J gene: TRBJ2-7
clone size: NA
D gene: NA
V gene: TRBV28

CDR3 DNA: TGTGCCAGCAGCGTAGGGGGCGGGGACGAGCAGTACTTC
CDR3 protein: CASSVGGGDEQYF
J gene: TRBJ2-7
clone size: once
D gene: NA
V gene: TRBV9

CDR3 DNA: TGTGCCACCAGCCCCCTCGCGGGGTCCTGGGATACGCAGTATTTT
CDR3 protein: CATSPLAGSWDTQYF
J gene: TRBJ2-3
clone size: once
D gene: NA
V gene: TRBV15

CDR3 DNA: TGCGCCAGCAGCTTGGAAGTAGCTAACTATGGCTACACCTTC
CDR3 protein: CASSLEVANYGYTF
J gene: TRBJ1-2
clone size: NA
D gene: NA
V gene: TRBV5-1

CDR3 DNA: TGTGCCAGCAGCACTGGGACAGTAGGTTACGAGCAGTACTTC
CDR3 protein: CASSTGTVGYEQYF
J gene: TRBJ2-7
clone size: NA
D gene: TRBD1
V gene: TRBV5-6

CDR3 DNA: TGTGCCAGCAGCTTAGCGGGGGGGAAAAATGAGCAGTTCTTC
CDR3 protein: CASSLAGGKNEQFF
J gene: TRBJ2-1
clone size: NA
D gene: TRBD2
V gene: TRBV7-8

CDR3 DNA: TGTGCCAGCAGCCTCGGGGGGGGCCAGCCCCAGCATTTT
CDR3 protein: CASSLGGGQPQHF
J gene: TRBJ1-5
clone size: NA
D gene: NA
V gene: TRBV13

CDR3 DNA: TGTGCCAGCGGGTTAACCGGGTCCCCTCTCCAAGCTTTCTTT
CDR3 protein: CASGLTGSPLQAFF
J gene: TRBJ1-1
clone size: NA
D gene: NA
V gene: TRBV2

CDR3 DNA: TGTGCCAGCTCACCCCAGAGCAATCAGCCCCAGCATTTT
CDR3 protein: CASSPQSNQPQHF
J gene: TRBJ1-5
clone size: NA
D gene: NA
V gene: TRBV18

CDR3 DNA: TGTGCCAGCAGCCAAGGTTGGAGAGGCAGGGAGGGAATCTACGAGCAGTACTTC
CDR3 protein: CASSQGWRGREGIYEQYF
J gene: TRBJ2-7
clone size: NA
D gene: TRBD2
V gene: TRBV4-2

CDR3 DNA: TGTGCCAGCAGTGAATGGGTGACAGGGGGCCTCGAGCAGTACTTC
CDR3 protein: CASSEWVTGGLEQYF
J gene: TRBJ2-7
clone size: once
D gene: TRBD1
V gene: TRBV6-1

CDR3 DNA: TGTGCCAGCAGTGAAGGGCAGGGAAGGGGTCAGCCCCAGCATTTT
CDR3 protein: CASSEGQGRGQPQHF
J gene: TRBJ1-5
clone size: NA
D gene: NA
V gene: TRBV2

CDR3 DNA: TGTGCCAGCAGCTTAGTGTGGACTAGCAATGAGCAGTTCTTC
CDR3 protein: CASSLVWTSNEQFF
J gene: TRBJ2-1
clone size: NA
D gene: TRBD2
V gene: TRBV7-2

CDR3 DNA: TGTGCCAGCAGCGGGGGGGGCCCAGAGACCCAGTACTTC
CDR3 protein: CASSGGGPETQYF
J gene: TRBJ2-5
clone size: NA
D gene: TRBD2
V gene: TRBV28

CDR3 DNA: TGTGCCAGCAGCCCCACTATGGGGCCCTCGGGCGAGCAGTACTTC
CDR3 protein: CASSPTMGPSGEQYF
J gene: TRBJ2-7
clone size: NA
D gene: NA
V gene: TRBV11-1

CDR3 DNA: TGTGCCAGCAGCTTATTACGGGAGGGAACGCAGTATTTT
CDR3 protein: CASSLLREGTQYF
J gene: TRBJ2-3
clone size: NA
D gene: TRBD2
V gene: TRBV7-3

CDR3 DNA: TGTGCCAGCAACCATCGACAGCCAAACACCGGGGAGCTGTTTTTT
CDR3 protein: CASNHRQPNTGELFF
J gene: TRBJ2-2
clone size: NA
D gene: NA
V gene: TRBV6-5

CDR3 DNA: TGCGCCAGCAGCCAAGCGGACAGCTCCTACGAGCAGTACTTC
CDR3 protein: CASSQADSSYEQYF
J gene: TRBJ2-7
clone size: NA
D gene: NA
V gene: TRBV4-1

CDR3 DNA: TGCGCCAGCAAAGGTGACACACTTAGCAATCAGCCCCAGCATTTT
CDR3 protein: CASKGDTLSNQPQHF
J gene: TRBJ1-5
clone size: once
D gene: NA
V gene: TRBV10-1

CDR3 DNA: TGCGCCAGCAGCTTGAGAATAAGGACTAGCGGAGGAGACTACAATGAGCAGTTCTTC
CDR3 protein: CASSLRIRTSGGDYNEQFF
J gene: TRBJ2-1
clone size: NA
D gene: TRBD2
V gene: TRBV5-1

CDR3 DNA: TGTGCCAGTAGCAACCGGGACAGAGGTACTTATAATTCACCCCTCCACTTT
CDR3 protein: CASSNRDRGTYNSPLHF
J gene: TRBJ1-6
clone size: NA
D gene: TRBD1
V gene: TRBV19

CDR3 DNA: TGTGCCAGCAAACGGACAGGGGTGGATAACTATGGCTACACCTTC
CDR3 protein: CASKRTGVDNYGYTF
J gene: TRBJ1-2
clone size: few
D gene: TRBD1
V gene: TRBV2

CDR3 DNA: TGTGCCAGCAGCGTAGGGGCGAACACTGAAGCTTTCTTT
CDR3 protein: CASSVGANTEAFF
J gene: TRBJ1-1
clone size: few
D gene: NA
V gene: TRBV9